This T cell receptor (beta chain) was identified in a study of vaccination effects on CD4 cells after COVID-19. Across the study: Three convalescent patients were sampled after vaccination (early and late). It was a median of 72 days after the second dose that post-vaccine samples were obtained.

About this clone: Its antigen is as yet unknown.

Germline assignment: CDR1 MNHEY and CDR2 SVGAGI. CDR3 length equals 13 residues. Trimming at V came to 6 bases and at J to 10 bases, leaving 4 bases not matched to a gene. After expansion with viral peptide pools in the ViraFEST assay, antigen-specific CD4+ T cells were sequenced. Isolation of CD4+ T cells took place after 10 days of culture. Sometime from March through December 2020, the person acquired a SARS-CoV-2 infection that PCR confirmed. Every participant took two doses of the BNT162b2 or mRNA-1273 vaccine. The assay was immunoSEQ multiplex PCR, and TCRdb's table has in-frame clones only and misses some. This table has 14,000 or so clones, roughly four fifths appearing once.

The sample was CD4+ T cells from PBMCs cultured with HCoV-NL63 spike peptides, taken after COVID-19 vaccination. The chain combines TRBV6-5 with TRBJ1-6; 9 bases agree with TRBD1. The source of this sequence is a human donor who had a prior SARS-CoV-2 infection. This CDR3 is CASSRDRESPLHF. As DNA, the CDR3 is TGTGCCAGCAGCCGGGACAGGGAATCACCCCTCCACTTT.